A single sample gave rise to the 25 T cell receptor beta chains below, sequenced in a study of technical replicates of blood from a few donors. The method was immunoSEQ multiplex PCR; TCRdb's version includes in-frame clones alone and lacks a portion of them. This table has approximately 85,000 clones, nearly 95% appearing once. What was sequenced was T cells isolated from PBMCs. All receptors derive from a human donor in good health.

V is TRBV6-6 and J is TRBJ2-7; no definite D call. Germline assignment: CDR1 MNHNY and CDR2 SVGAGI (reference sequence). This CDR3 contains 13 residues. V gave up 4 bases and J gave up 7 bases, with 14 bases separating them. CDR3 region: CASSFYLLQEQYF. The CDR3 nucleotides read TGTGCCAGCAGTTTCTACCTTCTACAGGAGCAGTACTTC.

The chain has TRBV19 and TRBJ2-1, with 13 bases matching TRBD2. This CDR3 contains 16 residues. Germline values: CDR1 LNHDA, CDR2 SQIVND (reference sequence). V was clipped by 5 bases and J by 7 bases; unmatched bases: 8. CDR3 sequence: CASSVTGTSGINEQFF. The CDR3 DNA follows: TGTGCCAGTAGTGTAACCGGGACTAGCGGGATTAATGAGCAGTTCTTC.

This clone was counted once. The chain carries TRBV27 and TRBJ2-7; 7 bases match TRBD1. Germline V gene lookup returns CDR1 MNHEY and CDR2 SMNVEV (reference sequence). The J segment lost 4 bases and the V segment lost 3 bases, leaving 12 bases of the junction unmatched. The CDR3 totals 16 residues. CDR3 sequence (DNA): TGTGCCAGCAGTTTTGTCCAAGGACAGGTAGGATACGAGCAGTACTTC. The encoded protein is CASSFVQGQVGYEQYF.

J is TRBJ1-4 and V is TRBV10-1, with TRBD1 matching 7 bases. CDR1 is WNHNN and CDR2 is SYGVQD in the germline V gene (reference sequence). Trimming took 4 bases from V and 3 from J; bases not matched to a gene: 5. The CDR3 is 15 amino acids. The CDR3 region is CASSGQGAANEKLFF. In DNA, the CDR3 is TGCGCCAGCAGTGGACAGGGTGCGGCTAATGAAAAACTGTTTTTT.

CDR3 protein: CASATNDGSSYEQYF. The CDR3 DNA reads TGCGCCAGCGCAACTAACGACGGATCATCCTACGAGCAGTACTTC. The chain uses TRBV10-2 and TRBJ2-7; no reliable D call. The CDR3 extends over 15 amino acids. Trimming shortened V by 8 bases and J by 1 base, and 18 bases separated the two germline ends. Germline loops: CDR1 WSHSY, CDR2 SAAADI.

V gene TRBV5-4 combines with J gene TRBJ1-2, with 10 positions matching TRBD1. The germline V gene has CDR1 SGHNT and CDR2 YYREEE (reference sequence). This CDR3 spans 13 amino acids. V shed 3 bases, J shed 4 bases, and the junction held 0 bases outside the gene matches. CDR3 DNA: TGTGCCAGCAGCTGGACAGGGGGCTATGGCTACACCTTC. This encodes CASSWTGGYGYTF.

The chain links TRBV27 to TRBJ2-1; 8 bases align to TRBD1. In germline, CDR1 is MNHEY, CDR2 SMNVEV (reference sequence). This CDR3 comprises 15 residues. V dropped 2 bases and J dropped 0; count of bases not matched to a gene: 0. In DNA form, the CDR3 reads TGTGCCAGCAGTTTAACAGGGGGCTCCTACAATGAGCAGTTCTTC. It is translated as CASSLTGGSYNEQFF.

This clone was recorded once. The chain recombines TRBV30 with TRBJ2-7; 7 bases fit TRBD1. The CDR3 covers 14 residues. The germline CDR1 and CDR2 sequences are GTSNPN and SVGIG (reference sequence). The V gene end was trimmed by 1 base and the J gene end by 4 bases; junction bases not matched to a gene: 7. CDR3: CAWSEFDRVYEQYF. DNA of the CDR3: TGTGCCTGGAGTGAGTTTGACAGGGTTTACGAGCAGTACTTC.

J is TRBJ1-5 and V is TRBV6-4, with D possibly being TRBD1 (6 bases). The CDR3 covers 13 residues. The V gene's germline CDR1 is MRHNA and CDR2 SNTAGT. V was pared by 10 bases and J by 3 bases, with 13 bases between. CDR3 DNA: TGTGCCATCCCGTACAGGGTCAATCAGCCCCAGCATTTT. Protein sequence: CAIPYRVNQPQHF.

The V call is TRBV5-8, the J call TRBJ2-1; the D gene is possibly TRBD2 (5 bases). Trimming stripped 2 bases from V and 7 bases from J, with 10 bases between. The CDR3 spans 13 residues. Germline-derived CDR1 and CDR2 are SGHTS and YDEGEE. The CDR3 region has the DNA TGTGCCAGCAGCTTAGCGGTCCTAAATGAGCAGTTCTTC. Translation gives CASSLAVLNEQFF. The variable domain in full, with the rest retrieved from reference TRBV5-8 and TRBJ2-1, is EAGVTQSPTHLIKTRGQQATLRCSPISGHTSVYWYQQALGLGLQFLLWYDEGEERNRGNFPPRFSGRQFPNYSSELNVNALELEDSALYLCASSLAVLNEQFFGPGTRLTVL.

The count of this clone is one. CDR3 protein: CASSPRQGPYGYTF. CDR3 DNA sequence: TGTGCCAGCAGTCCGAGACAGGGACCCTATGGCTACACCTTC. This chain joins TRBV27 and TRBJ1-2; 7 bases align to TRBD1. J gave up 4 bases and V 5 bases, and 7 bases lay outside the gene matches. Germline CDR1 and CDR2: MNHEY and SMNVEV (reference sequence). CDR3 length: 14 residues.

In its sample, this clone was seen once. The chain is built from TRBV30 and TRBJ1-2; D unresolved. The germline CDR1 and CDR2 sequences are GTSNPN and SVGIG (reference sequence). This CDR3 region has 13 residues. The germline V and J ends were trimmed by 3 bases and 6 bases, with 14 bases remaining between them. The CDR3 protein is CAWSPPLYHGYTF. The CDR3 DNA reads TGTGCCTGGAGCCCCCCCCTCTATCATGGCTACACCTTC.

This sequence joins TRBV28 and TRBJ1-5; 12 bases are shared with TRBD1. CDR3 length equals 14 residues. Trimming cost V 6 bases and J 6 bases; bases outside gene matches: 3. The germline CDR1 and CDR2 sequences are MDHEN and SYDVKM. For the CDR3, the DNA is TGTGCCAGCAGAGGGACAGGGGGCGGTCAGCCCCAGCATTTT. This codes for CASRGTGGGQPQHF.

The chain carries TRBV5-1 and TRBJ2-3; D uncertain. There are 15 residues in the CDR3. V lost 7 bases and J lost 0, with 15 bases in between. Germline assignment: CDR1 SGHRS and CDR2 YFSETQ. The CDR3 DNA follows: TGCGCCAGCCAAGTTGGAGCTTCTAGCACAGATACGCAGTATTTT. It is translated as CASQVGASSTDTQYF. Full variable domain (remainder filled in from reference TRBV5-1 and TRBJ2-3): KAGVTQTPRYLIKTRGQQVTLSCSPISGHRSVSWYQQTPGQGLQFLFEYFSETQRNKGNFPGRFSGRQFSNSRSEMNVSTLELGDSALYLCASQVGASSTDTQYFGPGTRLTVL.

The chain combines TRBV30 with TRBJ1-1, with 7 nucleotides matching TRBD1. This CDR3 spans 14 amino acids. Germline-derived CDR1 and CDR2 are GTSNPN and SVGIG (reference sequence). CDR3 nucleotide sequence: TGTGCTTTTTCCCCGACAGGGTATTTCACTGAAGCTTTCTTT. Its protein product is CAFSPTGYFTEAFF.

The rearrangement links TRBV2 to TRBJ2-1; D ambiguous. Trimming removed 4 bases at V and 4 bases at J, with 8 bases between. The CDR3 is made up of 13 amino acids. Germline CDR1 and CDR2: SNHLY and FYNNEI. DNA of the CDR3: TGTGCCAGCAGTGTAGAGCGTTACAATGAGCAGTTCTTC. It translates to CASSVERYNEQFF.

V and J are TRBV7-6 and TRBJ2-1; D possibly corresponds to TRBD2 (5 bases). V was trimmed by 5 bases and J by 4 bases, leaving 24 bases between them. Germline V gives CDR1 SGHVS, CDR2 FNYEAQ. This CDR3 spans 18 amino acids. The CDR3 nucleotides read TGTGCCAGCAGCCCGAGGACTTGGGCACACAAGAATTACAATGAGCAGTTCTTC. It yields the protein CASSPRTWAHKNYNEQFF.

This chain joins TRBV6-5 and TRBJ1-5; D ambiguous. CDR3 length equals 15 residues. The V end lost 2 bases, the J end lost 2 bases, and 10 bases lay between the germline ends. CDR1 and CDR2 from the germline V gene are MNHEY and SVGAGI. As DNA, the CDR3 is TGTGCCAGCAGTTACGATCATTTAGGCAATCAGCCCCAGCATTTT. It translates to CASSYDHLGNQPQHF.

In DNA form, the CDR3 reads TGTGCCAGCAGCGACGGGCGACAGGGAATTGGCACAGATACGCAGTATTTT. Amino acids: CASSDGRQGIGTDTQYF. The chain is built from TRBV9 and TRBJ2-3; 7 bases fit TRBD1. Trimming took 3 bases from V and 1 from J; bases not matched to a gene: 11. The V gene's germline CDR1 is SGDLS and CDR2 YYNGEE. This CDR3 contains 17 residues.

This clone was observed a single time. The chain links TRBV5-4 to TRBJ2-7, with D tentatively TRBD2 (5 bases). The germline CDR1 and CDR2 sequences are SGHNT and YYREEE (reference sequence). CDR3 length: 13 residues. Trimming took off 3 bases at V and 3 bases at J, with 10 bases between the two ends. In DNA form, the CDR3 reads TGTGCCAGCAGCTCGACTAAGAGCTACGAGCAGTACTTC. Translating it yields CASSSTKSYEQYF. Supplemented by reference TRBV5-4 and TRBJ2-7, the full variable domain reads ETGVTQSPTHLIKTRGQQVTLRCSSQSGHNTVSWYQQALGQGPQFIFQYYREEENGRGNFPPRFSGLQFPNYSSELNVNALELDDSALYLCASSSTKSYEQYFGPGTRLTVT.

The V gene is TRBV6-1, the J gene TRBJ2-1; a possible D gene is TRBD2 (6 bases). CDR3 length: 15 amino acids. CDR1 is MNHNS, CDR2 SASEGT, per germline. V shed 10 bases and J shed 5 bases, with 21 bases lying between them. The CDR3 nucleotides are TGTGCCACCACCCTATTAACCAGACTAGACAATGAGCAGTTCTTC. Protein product: CATTLLTRLDNEQFF.

The CDR3, as DNA: TGTGCCAGCAGTTTCATCGGTTATGGCTACACCTTC. Its translation is CASSFIGYGYTF. V is TRBV28 and J is TRBJ1-2; D remains unclear. This CDR3 contains 12 residues. From germline, CDR1 is MDHEN and CDR2 SYDVKM. V lost 3 bases to trimming and J lost 5 bases, with 7 bases between them.

The chain uses TRBV19 and TRBJ1-5; no definite D call. The CDR3 extends over 16 amino acids. Germline values: CDR1 LNHDA, CDR2 SQIVND (reference sequence). With 5 bases removed from V and 0 bases from J, the gap between germline ends came to 14 bases. The CDR3 nucleotides read TGTGCCAGTAGTCCCGACACAGACTATAGCAATCAGCCCCAGCATTTT. This codes for CASSPDTDYSNQPQHF.

This sequence joins TRBV27 and TRBJ2-2, with 11 bases matching TRBD1. The germline V gene has CDR1 MNHEY and CDR2 SMNVEV (reference sequence). J lost 5 bases, V lost 3 bases, and 5 bases had no gene match. This CDR3 comprises 16 residues. In nucleotides, the CDR3 is TGTGCCAGCAGTTTGGCGGGACAGGGGGGGACCGGGGAGCTGTTTTTT. Its translation is CASSLAGQGGTGELFF.

The rearrangement joins TRBV6-5 to TRBJ2-7; TRBD2 matches 12 bases. Germline CDR1 and CDR2: MNHEY and SVGAGI. This CDR3 has 16 residues. The trim removed 1 base at V and 2 bases at J, leaving 3 bases unmatched. The CDR3 DNA follows: TGTGCCAGCAGTTACTACCTAGCGGGAGGGACCTACGAGCAGTACTTC. Translation gives CASSYYLAGGTYEQYF.